This T cell receptor beta chain stems from a study of shared clonotypes between healthy human individuals. The protocol was immunoSEQ multiplex PCR, while the TCRdb copy is restricted to in-frame clones and leaves out a portion. The profile shows about 2.3 million clones, approximately 95% of them singletons. Comment on this clone: The sample has other DNA sequences that encode this CDR3 too.

This CDR3 contains 14 residues. Per germline, CDR1 SNHLY and CDR2 FYNNEI. Trimming pared 4 bases from V and 0 bases from J, leaving 9 bases between. Only Caucasian adults living in Nashville, Tennessee made up the donor group. V gene TRBV2 combines with J gene TRBJ1-2; the D is unclear. This TCR was recovered from a man between 18 and 35 years old in good health. Some clones in this sample may be carry-over from other donors' samples. Sequencing input: naive CD4+ T cells from PBMCs. Subset in this sample: CD45RA+ positively selected. CDR3 in DNA: TGTGCCAGCAGTGTAGGCAGAGCTAACTATGGCTACACCTTC. Translation gives CASSVGRANYGYTF.